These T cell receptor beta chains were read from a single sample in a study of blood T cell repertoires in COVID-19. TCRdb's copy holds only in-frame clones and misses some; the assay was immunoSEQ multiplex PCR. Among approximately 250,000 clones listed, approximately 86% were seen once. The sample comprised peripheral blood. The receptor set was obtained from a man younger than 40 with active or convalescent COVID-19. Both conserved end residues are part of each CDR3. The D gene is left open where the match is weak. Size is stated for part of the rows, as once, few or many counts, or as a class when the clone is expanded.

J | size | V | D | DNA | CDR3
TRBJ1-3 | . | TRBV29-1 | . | TGCAGCGTTGGTTCCCCCGTTGGAAACACCATATATTTT | CSVGSPVGNTIYF
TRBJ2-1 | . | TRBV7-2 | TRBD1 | TGTGCCAGCAGCAGAGCGACAGGGGCTCCCGGGAATGAGCAGTTCTTC | CASSRATGAPGNEQFF
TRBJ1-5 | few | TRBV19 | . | TGTGCCAGTAGTATTCCGGCGGGACGGATATATAGCAATCAGCCCCAGCATTTT | CASSIPAGRIYSNQPQHF
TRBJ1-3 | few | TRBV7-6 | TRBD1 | TGTGCCAGCAGCCTGGACAGGGCCGCGGGAAACACCATATATTTT | CASSLDRAAGNTIYF
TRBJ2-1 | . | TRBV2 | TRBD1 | TGTGCCAGCAGAGCCGGGACAGGGACCTACAATGAGCAGTTCTTC | CASRAGTGTYNEQFF
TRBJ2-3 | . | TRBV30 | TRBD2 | TGTGCCTGGAGTGTACTCGGGGGGAGTACAGATACGCAGTATTTT | CAWSVLGGSTDTQYF
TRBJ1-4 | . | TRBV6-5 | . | TGTGCCAGCAGTTTCTCAGTGCGGTCAAATGAAAAACTGTTTTTT | CASSFSVRSNEKLFF
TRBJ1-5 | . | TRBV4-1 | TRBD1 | TGCGCCAGCACCCCGACAGGGGTGGGTAGTCAGCCCCAGCATTTT | CASTPTGVGSQPQHF
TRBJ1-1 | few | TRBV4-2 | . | TGTGCCAGCAGCCAATTAACCATGGGCTCAGGGGCCCCCACTGAAGCTTTCTTT | CASSQLTMGSGAPTEAFF
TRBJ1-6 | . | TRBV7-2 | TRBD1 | TGTGCCAGCAGCTTAGCATACGGGAGGGGGACAGGGGTAGGATCACCCCTCCACTTT | CASSLAYGRGTGVGSPLHF
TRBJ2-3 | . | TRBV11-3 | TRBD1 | TGTGCCAGCAGCTTAGGCCTGACAGGGTCTGATACGCAGTATTTT | CASSLGLTGSDTQYF
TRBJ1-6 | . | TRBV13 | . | TGTGCCAGCAGCTTATTCTCAGGGGTGGGCTCACCCCTCCACTTT | CASSLFSGVGSPLHF
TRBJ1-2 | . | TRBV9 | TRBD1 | TGTGCCAGCAGCGTAGCTTGGGACAGTGGACATGGCTACACCTTC | CASSVAWDSGHGYTF
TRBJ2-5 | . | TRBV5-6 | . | TGTGCCAGCAGCTCATCAGAGGGTACCCAAGAGACCCAGTACTTC | CASSSSEGTQETQYF
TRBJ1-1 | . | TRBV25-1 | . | TGTGCCAGCAGTCCCACGGCGGGGGTCGAAGCTTTCTTT | CASSPTAGVEAFF
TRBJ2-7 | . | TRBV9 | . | TGTGCCAGCAGCGAGAGTGGGGCTGGGTACGAGCAGTACTTC | CASSESGAGYEQYF
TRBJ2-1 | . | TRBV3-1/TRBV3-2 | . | TGTGCCAGCAGCCAAGTTATCCGGGGGAGAAGAGAAAGCTCCTACAATGAGCAGTTCTTC | CASSQVIRGRRESSYNEQFF
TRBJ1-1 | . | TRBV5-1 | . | TGCGCCAGCAGCGTCCCGATGGCAAGTGGTGAAGCTTTCTTT | CASSVPMASGEAFF
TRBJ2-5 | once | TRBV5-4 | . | TGTGCCAGCAGCTTGGAAGCGGGCGAGACCCAGTACTTC | CASSLEAGETQYF
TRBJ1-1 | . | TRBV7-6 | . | TGTGCCAGCAGCTTAGGGCCCCCGGGGGTGAACACTGAAGCTTTCTTT | CASSLGPPGVNTEAFF
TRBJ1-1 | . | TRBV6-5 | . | TGTGCCAGCGGGCCTTCGTGGGAGAAGGACACTGAAGCTTTCTTT | CASGPSWEKDTEAFF
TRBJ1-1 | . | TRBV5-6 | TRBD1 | TGTGCCAGCAGCTTGGTTTGGGGGACAGAAAACACTGAAGCTTTCTTT | CASSLVWGTENTEAFF
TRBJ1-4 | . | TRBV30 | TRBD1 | TGTGCCTGGGCAGGACAGGGGGACGGCAAACTGTTTTTT | CAWAGQGDGKLFF
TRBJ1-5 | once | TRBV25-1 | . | TGTGCCAGCAGTGACCATACAGGGTCTGATCAGCCCCAGCATTTT | CASSDHTGSDQPQHF
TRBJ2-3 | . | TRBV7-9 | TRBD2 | TGTGCCAGTTTTAGCGGGGGGGATGCAGATACGCAGTATTTT | CASFSGGDADTQYF
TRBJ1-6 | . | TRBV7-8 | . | TGTGCCAGCAGCTTAGTCCCAGGAAAGTATAATTCACCCCTCCACTTT | CASSLVPGKYNSPLHF
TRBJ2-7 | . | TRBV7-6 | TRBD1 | TGTGCCAGCAGCTTAGGGGACAGGGGTTCCTACGAGCAGTACTTC | CASSLGDRGSYEQYF
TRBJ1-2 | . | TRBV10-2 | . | TGCGCCAGCAGTGAGTCGAGGGGGGGATTGGATGGCTACACCTTC | CASSESRGGLDGYTF
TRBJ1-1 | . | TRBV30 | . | TGTGCCTGGAGTTCACAACCGAACACTGAAGCTTTCTTT | CAWSSQPNTEAFF
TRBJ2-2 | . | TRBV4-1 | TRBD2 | TGCGCCAGCAGGGGAGGGGAAAGCCAGGACACCGGGGAGCTGTTTTTT | CASRGGESQDTGELFF
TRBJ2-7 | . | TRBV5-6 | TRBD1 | TGTGCCAGCAGCTTGGGTCACCGGACAGGGGAGATGCAGTACTTC | CASSLGHRTGEMQYF
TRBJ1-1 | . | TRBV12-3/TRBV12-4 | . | TGTGCCAGCAGTTTCCAGTCTAACACTGAAGCTTTCTTT | CASSFQSNTEAFF
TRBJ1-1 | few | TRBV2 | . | TGTGCCAGCAGTCTAAGGAGGGAGACGCCCCTCACTGAAGCTTTCTTT | CASSLRRETPLTEAFF
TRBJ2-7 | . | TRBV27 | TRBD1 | TGTGCCAGCAGGAGGGACAGGGAATGGGAGCAGTACTTC | CASRRDREWEQYF
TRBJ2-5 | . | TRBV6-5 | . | TGTGCCAGTTCACCGGCGGGGAGAGAGACCCAGTACTTC | CASSPAGRETQYF
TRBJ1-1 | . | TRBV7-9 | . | TGTGCCAGCAGCTTAATCGGGTCGGGGAACACTGAAGCTTTCTTT | CASSLIGSGNTEAFF
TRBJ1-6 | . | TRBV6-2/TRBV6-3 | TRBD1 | TGTGCCAGCAGTTACCCCATGGACAGGATACTCCACTTT | CASSYPMDRILHF
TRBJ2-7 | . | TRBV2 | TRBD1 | TGTGCCAGCAGTTCGGACAGGATGTACGAGCAGTACTTC | CASSSDRMYEQYF
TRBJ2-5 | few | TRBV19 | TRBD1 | TGTGCCACTGGACAGGGTGAGACCCAGTACTTC | CATGQGETQYF
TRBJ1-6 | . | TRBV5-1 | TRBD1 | TGCGCCAGCAGCGAAACGGGACAGGGGATCTCACCCCTCCACTTT | CASSETGQGISPLHF
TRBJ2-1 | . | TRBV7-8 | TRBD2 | TGTGCCAGCAGCCCCAGAGTAGCGGGCGATGAGCAGTTCTTC | CASSPRVAGDEQFF
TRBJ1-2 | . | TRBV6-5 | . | TGTGCCACACAGAGTACCGGGGTCTATGGCTACACCTTC | CATQSTGVYGYTF
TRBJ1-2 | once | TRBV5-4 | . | TGTGCCAGCAGCTTCATAGCGGGGAACTATGGCTACACCTTC | CASSFIAGNYGYTF
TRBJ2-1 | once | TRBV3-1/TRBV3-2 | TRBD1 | TGTGCCAGCAGCCAAGATGCCAGGGGGCAAAATGAGCAGTTCTTC | CASSQDARGQNEQFF
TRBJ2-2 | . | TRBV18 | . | TGTGCCAGCTCACCCGGGATCGAGGGAACCGGGGAGCTGTTTTTT | CASSPGIEGTGELFF
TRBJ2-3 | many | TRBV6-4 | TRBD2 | TGTGCCAGCAGTGACTCGCGGGGGGGCACAGATACGCAGTATTTT | CASSDSRGGTDTQYF
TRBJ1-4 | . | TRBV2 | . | TGTGCCAGCGGCGGCGCGATTACAGGCGTTGAAAAACTGTTTTTT | CASGGAITGVEKLFF
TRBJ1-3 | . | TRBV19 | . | TGTGCCAGTAGTATCGGGAGTGCTGGAAACACCATATATTTT | CASSIGSAGNTIYF
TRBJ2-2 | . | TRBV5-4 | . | TGTGCCAGCAGCGTGACTACAACGAACACCGGGGAGCTGTTTTTT | CASSVTTTNTGELFF
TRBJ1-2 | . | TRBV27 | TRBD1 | TGTGCCAGCAGTTTATCGGGACAGCGCTACTATGGCTACACCTTC | CASSLSGQRYYGYTF
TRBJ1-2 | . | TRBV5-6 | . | TGTGCCAGCAGCTTTTGGGTGTCGGGGAATTCGTATAACTATGGCTACACCTTC | CASSFWVSGNSYNYGYTF
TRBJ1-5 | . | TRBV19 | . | TGTGCCAGTAGCGATAGCGGGTTGCAGCCCCAGCATTTT | CASSDSGLQPQHF
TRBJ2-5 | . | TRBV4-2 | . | TGTGCCAGCAGCCTCGGGCGGGACCCCCAAGAGACCCAGTACTTC | CASSLGRDPQETQYF